This is a list of T cell receptor beta chains from one sample in a study of control samples from healthy donors and cancer patients. Here immunoSEQ multiplex PCR was the method, and the copy in TCRdb shows in-frame clones only, minus some. The table lists 120,000 or so clones, around 92% of them singletons. The sample comprised PBMCs. These receptors were taken from an elderly man with head and neck cancer. CDR3s include the opening cysteine and the closing phenylalanine or tryptophan. D genes are given only for firm matches. Clone size, where shown, is once, few, many, or a class for clones that have expanded.

j_call,v_call,clone_size,d_call,cdr3_nt,cdr3_aa
TRBJ2-7,TRBV6-2/TRBV6-3,.,TRBD1,TGTGCCAGCAGTTCTCCGGGACAGGGGGTCTACGAGCAGTACTTC,CASSSPGQGVYEQYF
TRBJ1-1,TRBV14,.,.,TGTGCCAGCAGCCGAAACATAGGTCGCACTGAAGCTTTCTTT,CASSRNIGRTEAFF
TRBJ2-7,TRBV7-9,.,TRBD1,TGTGCCAGCAGCTTAGGTTACAGGGGAAAATACGAGCAGTACTTC,CASSLGYRGKYEQYF
TRBJ1-3,TRBV9,.,.,TGTGCCAGCAGCCGAGACTGGGGCGGAAACACCATATATTTT,CASSRDWGGNTIYF
TRBJ2-1,TRBV5-1,.,TRBD2,TGCGCCAGCAGCTTCATAGCGGGAGGGCGTGGTAATGAGCAGTTCTTC,CASSFIAGGRGNEQFF
TRBJ1-1,TRBV10-1,.,.,TGCGCCAGCAGTGAGTTTGGGGGTGGGGGTGAAGCTTTCTTT,CASSEFGGGGEAFF
TRBJ2-7,TRBV4-1,.,TRBD1,TGCGCCAGCAGTTTCGGACAGGGGATCCACGAGCAGTACTTC,CASSFGQGIHEQYF
TRBJ2-6,TRBV3-1/TRBV3-2,once,.,TGTGCCAGCAGCCAAGAGTCGGGGCCTTACTCTGGGGCCAACGTCCTGACTTTC,CASSQESGPYSGANVLTF
TRBJ1-5,TRBV21-1,once,.,TGTGCCAGCAGCAAGAACCAGGGCATCAATCAGCCCCAGCATTTT,CASSKNQGINQPQHF
TRBJ1-2,TRBV27,.,.,TGTGCCAGCAGTCCAAGGGCGGGACAATACAAAGGCTACACCTTC,CASSPRAGQYKGYTF
TRBJ1-1,TRBV20-1,.,.,TGCAGTGCTAGTGATGGGCAGAGCTACACTGAAGCTTTCTTT,CSASDGQSYTEAFF
TRBJ2-1,TRBV3-1/TRBV3-2,.,TRBD1,TGTGCCAGCAGCCAAGGAAGGGGGCGCTTTAATGAGCAGTTCTTC,CASSQGRGRFNEQFF
TRBJ2-5,TRBV25-1,.,.,TGTGCCAGCAGTGAATATATGGGGCCAGGAGAAACCCAGTACTTC,CASSEYMGPGETQYF
TRBJ2-2,TRBV6-5,.,.,TGTGCCAGCAGTTACGGCCTTAGGGGGACCGGGGAGCTGTTTTTT,CASSYGLRGTGELFF
TRBJ2-3,TRBV4-3,.,.,TGCGCCAGCAGCCAAGATCTGCCAGTCAGCCCGATAACAGATACGCAGTATTTT,CASSQDLPVSPITDTQYF
TRBJ1-5,TRBV30,once,.,TGTGCCTGGAGTTTTGGCCAGGCAGGTCAGCCCCAGCATTTT,CAWSFGQAGQPQHF
TRBJ1-4,TRBV4-1,.,TRBD1,TGCGCCAGCAGCCAAGACTGGACAGGTATACAAAAACTGTTTTTT,CASSQDWTGIQKLFF
TRBJ2-1,TRBV29-1,.,TRBD1,TGCAGCGTGGCCGGGACAGGCTACAATGAGCAGTTCTTC,CSVAGTGYNEQFF
TRBJ1-4,TRBV9,once,.,TGTGCCAGCAGTCGGACGGAAATTAATGAAAAACTGTTTTTT,CASSRTEINEKLFF
TRBJ1-3,TRBV12-3/TRBV12-4,.,.,TGTGCCAGCAGTTTCACTCCCGGAAACACCATATATTTT,CASSFTPGNTIYF